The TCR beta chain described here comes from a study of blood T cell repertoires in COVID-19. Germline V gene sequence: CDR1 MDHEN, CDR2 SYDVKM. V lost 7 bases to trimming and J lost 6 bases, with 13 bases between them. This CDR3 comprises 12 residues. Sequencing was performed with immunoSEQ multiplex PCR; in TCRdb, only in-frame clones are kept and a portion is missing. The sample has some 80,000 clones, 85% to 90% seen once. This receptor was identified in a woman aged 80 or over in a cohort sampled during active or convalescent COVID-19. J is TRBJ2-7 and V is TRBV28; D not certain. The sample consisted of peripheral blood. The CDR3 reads CASKAALGEQYF. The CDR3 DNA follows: TGTGCCAGCAAGGCGGCCCTCGGCGAGCAGTACTTC.